The 27 T cell receptor beta chains given below trace back to one sample, sequenced in a study of PD-1 blockade in classical Hodgkin lymphoma. Autologous stem cell transplantation was followed by relapse in every patient, and brentuximab vedotin exposure varied. Using immunoSEQ multiplex PCR, the repertoire was profiled, and TCRdb retains in-frame clones only, with some absent. The table has 60,000 to 75,000 clones, over 85% seen once. Sequenced material: peripheral blood mononuclear cells (PBMCs), taken at baseline. These receptors originate from a human donor with classical Hodgkin lymphoma.

The chain recombines TRBV5-1 with TRBJ2-2; the match to TRBD2 covers 7 bases. V lost 3 bases, J lost 4 bases, and 3 bases stayed unmatched. The CDR3 contains 14 residues. Per germline, CDR1 SGHRS and CDR2 YFSETQ. CDR3 bases: TGCGCCAGCAGCTCGGGGGGACCCACCGGGGAGCTGTTTTTT. Residues: CASSSGGPTGELFF.

This clone was seen a handful of times. The V and J genes are TRBV7-9 and TRBJ2-7; 7 nucleotides match TRBD2. V shed 5 bases and J 3 bases; nucleotides not matched to a gene: 10. The CDR3 extends over 15 amino acids. Germline loops: CDR1 SEHNR, CDR2 FQNEAQ (reference sequence). The CDR3 region is CASSPRLAQSYEQYF. The CDR3 nucleotides read TGTGCCAGCAGCCCCAGACTAGCCCAAAGCTACGAGCAGTACTTC. The variable domain in full, with the rest retrieved from reference TRBV7-9 and TRBJ2-7, is DTGVSQNPRHKITKRGQNVTFRCDPISEHNRLYWYRQTLGQGPEFLTYFQNEAQLEKSRLLSDRFSAERPKGSFSTLEIQRTEQGDSAMYLCASSPRLAQSYEQYFGPGTRLTVT.

The rearrangement uses TRBV21-1 and TRBJ2-5. TRBV21-1 is a listed pseudogene. The CDR3 consists of 12 residues. The CDR3: CASSKVVGTQYF. For the CDR3, the DNA is TGTGCCAGCAGCAAAGTTGTGGGGACCCAGTACTTC.

The rearrangement joins TRBV27 to TRBJ1-5, with 7 bases lining up with TRBD1. CDR1 and CDR2 from the germline V gene are MNHEY and SMNVEV (reference sequence). The CDR3 is made up of 15 amino acids. V shed 1 base, J shed 4 bases, and the junction held 4 bases outside the gene matches. Here the CDR3 DNA reads TGTGCCAGCAGTTTATTGGGACAGAGGAATCAGCCCCAGCATTTT. Encoded protein: CASSLLGQRNQPQHF.

This clone is medium-sized (0.01 to 0.1%) within its sample. The chain joins TRBV2 to TRBJ1-3; 7 nucleotides align to TRBD1. The CDR3 spans 14 residues. CDR1 and CDR2 (germline): SNHLY, FYNNEI. After removal of 7 bases from V and 4 bases from J, the junction contained 7 bases not matched to a gene. CDR3 sequence (DNA): TGTGCCAGCACACCCTCGACAGGGGGAAACACCATATATTTT. This gives the protein CASTPSTGGNTIYF.

Here the CDR3 reads CASSPGGSNYGYTF. As DNA, the CDR3 is TGTGCCAGCAGCCCGGGTGGGAGTAACTATGGCTACACCTTC. The chain recombines TRBV6-5 with TRBJ1-2, with D unresolved. V lost 6 bases to trimming and J lost 1 base, with 12 bases between them. This CDR3 is built from 14 residues. The V gene's germline CDR1 is MNHEY and CDR2 SVGAGI.

This rearrangement joins TRBV2 to TRBJ1-4, with 9 positions matching TRBD1. The germline V gene has CDR1 SNHLY and CDR2 FYNNEI. The V gene end was trimmed by 6 bases and the J gene end by 8 bases; junction bases not matched to a gene: 7. The CDR3 covers 14 residues. The CDR3 nucleotides are TGTGCCAGCAGCCGGGACAGGGCGGGGGAAAAACTGTTTTTT. Its protein product is CASSRDRAGEKLFF.

The V call is TRBV7-3, the J call TRBJ2-1, with 7 bases matching TRBD2. This CDR3 contains 13 residues. Germline CDR1 reads SGHTA; CDR2 reads FQGTGA. With V trimmed by 1 base and J by 8 bases, 2 bases remained unmatched. CDR3 in amino acids: CASSLSRGDEQFF. The CDR3 DNA sequence: TGTGCCAGCAGCTTAAGCCGGGGGGATGAGCAGTTCTTC.

J is TRBJ2-3 and V is TRBV19; D gene unclear. CDR3 length equals 18 residues. Germline CDR1 and CDR2: LNHDA and SQIVND (reference sequence). Between the trimmed V and J ends, which lost 0 bases and 0 bases, there was a span of 16 bases. The CDR3 bases are TGTGCCAGTAGTATAGATCTAAACAGCCAACCTAGCACAGATACGCAGTATTTT. The encoded protein is CASSIDLNSQPSTDTQYF.

The chain carries TRBV6-6 and TRBJ1-4; D is undetermined. The germline gives CDR1 MNHNY, CDR2 SVGAGI (reference sequence). This CDR3 is built from 16 residues. The germline V and J ends were trimmed by 2 bases and 8 bases, with 18 bases remaining between them. CDR3 residues: CASSYGSGGFGEKLFF. CDR3 sequence (DNA): TGTGCCAGCAGTTACGGGTCAGGTGGCTTTGGCGAAAAACTGTTTTTT.

The CDR3 nucleotides read TGCGCCAGCAGCCAAGTTCTAGCGGGACAGTACCACGAGCAGTACTTC. The encoded protein is CASSQVLAGQYHEQYF. The V gene is TRBV4-1, the J gene TRBJ2-7; 9 bases are a match to TRBD2. CDR1 MGHRA and CDR2 YSYEKL come from the germline V gene. The junction had 9 bases not matched to a gene; V was cut back by 1 base and J by 5 bases. The CDR3 loop spans 16 amino acids.

The V gene is TRBV28, the J gene TRBJ2-2; 7 bases are shared with TRBD1. This CDR3 comprises 15 residues. The germline V gene encodes CDR1 MDHEN and CDR2 SYDVKM. The junction had 6 bases not matched to a gene; V was cut back by 4 bases and J by 4 bases. This CDR3 reads CASSSTQGPTGELFF. The CDR3 DNA sequence: TGTGCCAGCAGTTCCACACAGGGGCCCACCGGGGAGCTGTTTTTT.

This chain links TRBV19 with TRBJ2-7, with a tentative D call TRBD1 (6 bases). Deletions cut 2 bases from V and 3 bases from J, with 11 bases between. The CDR3 is 14 amino acids. CDR1 is LNHDA, CDR2 SQIVND, per germline (reference sequence). For the CDR3, the DNA is TGTGCCAGTAGTATAATGCCAGGGGTCTACGAGCAGTACTTC. Translation: CASSIMPGVYEQYF.

The V call is TRBV7-9, the J call TRBJ2-7, with D unresolved. This CDR3 region has 13 residues. Germline CDR1 reads SEHNR; CDR2 reads FQNEAQ (reference sequence). Trimming stripped 0 bases from V and 3 bases from J, with 6 bases between. DNA for the CDR3: TGTGCCAGCAGCTTAGCAGGCGACTACGAGCAGTACTTC. Translating gives CASSLAGDYEQYF.

The chain recombines TRBV5-5 with TRBJ2-7, with 7 bases identical to TRBD1. V lost 4 bases and J lost 6; bases outside the gene matches: 13. CDR1 is SGHKS, CDR2 YYEKEE, per germline (reference sequence). The CDR3 has 15 amino acids. The chain's CDR3 is CASSVLGQKDSEQYF. CDR3 bases: TGTGCCAGCAGCGTACTGGGACAGAAGGACTCCGAGCAGTACTTC.

This clone was recorded once. The chain recombines TRBV11-2 with TRBJ1-1, with a possible D match to TRBD1 (5 bases). Trimming stripped 5 bases from V and 10 bases from J, with 17 bases between. Germline values: CDR1 SGHAT, CDR2 FQNNGV. The CDR3 length is 13 residues. CDR3 sequence: CASSDNPGLAAFF. The CDR3 DNA reads as TGTGCCAGCAGCGACAATCCAGGGCTCGCAGCTTTCTTT.

V usage is TRBV11-2 and J usage is TRBJ2-2; TRBD1 matches 7 bases. Germline values: CDR1 SGHAT, CDR2 FQNNGV. This CDR3 region has 16 residues. With V trimmed by 4 bases and J by 4 bases, 9 bases remained unmatched. Written as DNA, the CDR3 is TGTGCCAGCAGCTCATCGACAGGGTGGAGCACCGGGGAGCTGTTTTTT. This encodes CASSSSTGWSTGELFF.

V gene TRBV19 combines with J gene TRBJ1-5; tentative D call: TRBD1 (5 bases). The CDR3 runs to 15 residues. In germline, CDR1 is LNHDA, CDR2 SQIVND (reference sequence). V dropped 6 bases and J dropped 3 bases, with 15 bases sitting between them. The CDR3 region has the DNA TGTGCCAGTAGCCCGGGACGGGAGCTCAATCAGCCCCAGCATTTT. Translation gives CASSPGRELNQPQHF.

The chain recombines TRBV5-1 with TRBJ2-5; weak D call: TRBD1 (7 bases). Germline values: CDR1 SGHRS, CDR2 YFSETQ. The V end lost 2 bases, the J end lost 2 bases, and 16 bases lay between the germline ends. CDR3 length: 16 amino acids. CDR3 bases: TGCGCCAGCAGCTTTTGGGCGTCAGGGGGGCAAGAGACCCAGTACTTC. Translated, it gives CASSFWASGGQETQYF.

The chain carries TRBV19 and TRBJ2-4; 9 positions match TRBD1. V lost 6 bases, J lost 0 bases, and 12 bases stayed unmatched. CDR1 is LNHDA, CDR2 SQIVND, per germline (reference sequence). There are 18 residues in the CDR3. The CDR3, as DNA: TGTGCCAGTAGCCCCCTCCCACAGGGGGCCCTAGCCAAAAACATTCAGTACTTC. This encodes CASSPLPQGALAKNIQYF.

CDR3 loop: CASSLGTGTYNEQFF. The CDR3 DNA reads TGTGCCAGCAGCTTGGGGACAGGTACCTACAATGAGCAGTTCTTC. This chain joins TRBV7-8 and TRBJ2-1, with 8 bases that match TRBD1. This CDR3 has 15 residues. The J segment lost 2 bases and the V segment lost 3 bases, leaving 3 bases of the junction unmatched. Per the germline V gene, CDR1 is SGHVS and CDR2 is FQNEAQ.

This clone was detected once. The genes are TRBV6-5 and TRBJ2-2; tentative D call: TRBD2 (6 bases). Germline V gene data show CDR1 as MNHEY and CDR2 as SVGAGI. CDR3 length: 16 amino acids. Trimming removed 4 bases from V and 1 base from J, with 13 bases in between. Here the CDR3 reads CASSSLASQNTGELFF. The CDR3 bases are TGTGCCAGCAGTTCCCTAGCGTCGCAGAACACCGGGGAGCTGTTTTTT.

The gene calls are TRBV5-1 and TRBJ2-6; 7 nucleotides line up with TRBD1. Germline trimming cut 4 bases from V and 2 bases from J; bases unmatched to any gene: 3. The V gene's germline CDR1 is SGHRS and CDR2 YFSETQ. This CDR3 spans 15 amino acids. The CDR3 region has the DNA TGCGCCAGCAGCGATGACAGGGCTGGGGCCAACGTCCTGACTTTC. This codes for CASSDDRAGANVLTF.

The rearrangement uses TRBV6-1 and TRBJ1-2; weak D call: TRBD1 (6 bases). Trimming removed 4 bases from V and 7 bases from J, with 19 bases in between. Germline V gene data show CDR1 as MNHNS and CDR2 as SASEGT. The CDR3 sequence is 15 residues long. CDR3 region: CASSAGQNPGVGYTF. CDR3 coding DNA: TGTGCCAGCAGTGCCGGACAGAACCCGGGGGTTGGCTACACCTTC.

The rearrangement uses TRBV6-5 and TRBJ1-6, with D hard to call. Germline V gene sequence: CDR1 MNHEY, CDR2 SVGAGI. V lost 0 bases, J lost 4 bases, and 4 bases lay in between. The CDR3 has 14 residues. The CDR3 here is CASSYSGYNSPLHF. CDR3 nucleotides: TGTGCCAGCAGTTACTCCGGGTATAATTCACCCCTCCACTTT.

The V gene is TRBV5-1, the J gene TRBJ2-1; 8 bases are a match to TRBD1. The V and J ends lost 6 bases and 4 bases, in that order; junction bases with no gene match: 9. The CDR3 covers 15 residues. Germline CDR1 SGHRS, CDR2 YFSETQ. CDR3 nucleotides: TGCGCCAGCAACGAGCAGGGGGCGGTGTACAATGAGCAGTTCTTC. Translated: CASNEQGAVYNEQFF.

The V call is TRBV27, the J call TRBJ1-5; no firm D call. The CDR3 is made up of 13 amino acids. Deletions cut 8 bases from V and 3 bases from J, with 11 bases between. The germline CDR1 and CDR2 sequences are MNHEY and SMNVEV (reference sequence). For the CDR3, the DNA is TGTGCCAGCGCGTCATTTGACAATCAGCCCCAGCATTTT. It encodes CASASFDNQPQHF.